The 26 T cell receptor beta chains below come from one sample, sequenced in a study of blood T cells in healthy people across ages. Primed by a sample-barcoded 5' primer and a J-beta primer mix, a second PCR proceeded for 7 to 11 cycles. TCRdb re-analysed the 5' RACE reads in MiXCR, keeping a single row per CDR3 protein. The data show around 1,600,000 distinct CDR3 sequences, approximately 39% seen once. The sample consisted of blood. The receptors stem from a woman aged 18-29 years in good health.

J is TRBJ2-3 and V is TRBV7-3; D is undetermined. The CDR3 spans 16 residues. Deletions cut 1 base from V and 1 base from J, with 12 bases between. Looked up from germline, CDR1 is SGHTA and CDR2 is FQGTGA. The CDR3 sequence is CASSLSGPPGTDTQYF. In DNA form, the CDR3 reads TGTGCCAGCAGCTTAAGCGGCCCGCCTGGCACAGATACGCAGTATTTT.

This clonotype came up a few times. The V and J genes are TRBV9 and TRBJ2-1; possible D gene TRBD2, 6 bases. There are 15 residues in the CDR3. V was cut by 4 bases and J by 9 bases, with 20 bases left in between. Germline V gives CDR1 SGDLS, CDR2 YYNGEE. Here the CDR3 reads CASSPVGSGGSEQFF. The CDR3 DNA follows: TGTGCCAGCAGCCCCGTGGGTAGCGGAGGGAGTGAGCAGTTCTTC. The full variable domain, rest sourced from reference TRBV9 and TRBJ2-1, is DSGVTQTPKHLITATGQRVTLRCSPRSGDLSVYWYQQSLDQGLQFLIQYYNGEERAKGNILERFSAQQFPDLHSELNLSSLELGDSALYFCASSPVGSGGSEQFFGPGTRLTVL.

The chain uses TRBV29-1 and TRBJ1-2, with D possibly matching TRBD1 (5 bases). Germline V gene data show CDR1 as SQVTM and CDR2 as ANQGSEA. The CDR3 has 15 amino acids. Trimming took off 7 bases at V and 7 bases at J, with 25 bases between the two ends. The chain's CDR3 is CSAKDPQETRLGYTF. CDR3 nucleotide sequence: TGCAGCGCTAAAGATCCACAGGAAACGCGTCTTGGCTACACCTTC. The complete variable domain, with remaining parts taken from reference TRBV29-1 and TRBJ1-2, reads SAVISQKPSRDICQRGTSLTIQCQVDSQVTMMFWYRQQPGQSLTLIATANQGSEATYESGFVIDKFPISRPNLTFSTLTVSNMSPEDSSIYLCSAKDPQETRLGYTFGSGTRLTVV.

The chain is built from TRBV29-1 and TRBJ1-1; a weak D match, TRBD1 (6 bases). CDR1 is SQVTM and CDR2 is ANQGSEA in the germline V gene. CDR3 length equals 14 residues. V lost 5 bases, J lost 4 bases, and 17 bases lay in between. CDR3 DNA: TGCAGCGTTCGTAGGACAGAGTATCCCACTGAAGCTTTCTTT. Protein: CSVRRTEYPTEAFF.

The CDR3 DNA is TGTGCCTGGAGCCACGGGAACAATCAGCCCCAGCATTTT. It codes for CAWSHGNNQPQHF. V gene TRBV30 combines with J gene TRBJ1-5, with unresolved D. The CDR3 has 13 amino acids. Per the germline V gene, CDR1 is GTSNPN and CDR2 is SVGIG (reference sequence). Trimming stripped 3 bases from V and 3 bases from J, with 9 bases between.

This clonotype was counted only a few times. The V gene is TRBV21-1, the J gene TRBJ2-7; the table assigns TRBD1, which was not confirmed against the DNA. TRBV21-1 is assigned pseudogene status. The CDR3 covers 15 residues. CDR3 DNA: TGTGCCAGCAGCAAGGCGCGCGTGACAGGGTACGAGCAGTACTTC. Amino acids: CASSKARVTGYEQYF.

This chain connects TRBV7-2 to TRBJ1-3; 7 nucleotides agree with TRBD1. The CDR3 runs 16 residues. Germline V gene sequence: CDR1 SGHTA, CDR2 FQGNSA. Unmatched junction bases numbered 4, after V lost 2 bases and J lost 0 bases. CDR3 bases: TGTGCCAGCAGCTTACAGGGGGGGGACTCTGGAAACACCATATATTTT. Translated, it gives CASSLQGGDSGNTIYF.

The sample holds a few counts of this clonotype. One end of the junction is discordant with germline, which a read error may explain. The chain is built from TRBV9 and TRBJ2-3; unclear D gene. Germline V lookup: CDR1 SGDLS, CDR2 YYNGEE. CDR3 size: 14 residues. The CDR3 region is CASGVELVTDTQYF. CDR3 coding DNA: TGTGCCAGCGGCGTAGAGTTAGTCACAGATACGCAGTATTTT. The variable domain in full, with the rest retrieved from reference TRBV9 and TRBJ2-3, is DSGVTQTPKHLITATGQRVTLRCSPRSGDLSVYWYQQSLDQGLQFLIQYYNGEERAKGNILERFSAQQFPDLHSELNLSSLELGDSALYFCASGVELVTDTQYFGPGTRLTVL.

This clonotype was detected only a few times. The chain uses TRBV27 and TRBJ2-3; D uncertain. The CDR3 has 11 amino acids. Trimming removed 11 bases at V and 4 bases at J, with 10 bases between. CDR1 and CDR2 from the germline V gene are MNHEY and SMNVEV (reference sequence). CDR3 DNA: TGTGCCGTTGAAGTCCCAGATACGCAGTATTTT. This translates into CAVEVPDTQYF.

The chain is built from TRBV14 and TRBJ2-5, with TRBD2 matching 11 bases. Germline loops: CDR1 SGHDN, CDR2 FVKESK. The CDR3 spans 15 residues. The V gene end was trimmed by 2 bases and the J gene end by 11 bases; junction bases not matched to a gene: 10. CDR3 sequence (DNA): TGTGCCAGCAGCCAACCGGGACTAGCGGACCGGGGGCAGTACTTC. Its translation is CASSQPGLADRGQYF.

This clonotype came up many times. The chain employs TRBV6-2 or TRBV6-3 and TRBJ2-7; D gene uncertain. Germline values: CDR1 MNHEY, CDR2 SVGEGT. V lost 3 bases and J lost 0, with 9 bases in between. The CDR3 has 14 residues. The CDR3 DNA reads as TGTGCCAGCAGTTATGCATCTAACTCCTACGAGCAGTACTTC. Translating it yields CASSYASNSYEQYF.

This chain connects TRBV29-1 to TRBJ2-3, with D maybe TRBD2 (7 bases). There are 13 residues in the CDR3. CDR1 is SQVTM and CDR2 is ANQGSEA in the germline V gene. The V and J ends lost 6 bases and 5 bases respectively, with 15 bases between them. DNA for the CDR3: TGCAGCGTCCGAGGGGGGGCAAGAGATACGCAGTATTTT. It codes for CSVRGGARDTQYF.

This chain links TRBV6-5 with TRBJ2-5; D gene uncertain. Trimming took off 2 bases at V and 1 base at J, with 8 bases between the two ends. The CDR3 is 14 residues long. The germline CDR1 and CDR2 sequences are MNHEY and SVGAGI. The CDR3 loop reads CASSYMALQETQYF. CDR3 sequence (DNA): TGTGCCAGCAGTTACATGGCTCTCCAAGAGACCCAGTACTTC.

The J gene is TRBJ2-7, the V gene TRBV30, with 7 positions matching TRBD1. V gave up 7 bases and J gave up 2 bases; unmatched junction bases: 17. The CDR3 consists of 16 residues. Looked up from germline, CDR1 is GTSNPN and CDR2 is SVGIG (reference sequence). This CDR3 is CAFLGQPRTLPYEQYF. As DNA, the CDR3 is TGTGCCTTTCTGGGACAGCCGCGGACTCTACCCTACGAGCAGTACTTC. Based on the CDR3 plus reference TRBV30 and TRBJ2-7, the full variable domain is SQTIHQWPATLVQPVGSPLSLECTVEGTSNPNLYWYRQAAGRGLQLLFYSVGIGQISSEVPQNLSASRPQDRQFILSSKKLLLSDSGFYLCAFLGQPRTLPYEQYFGPGTRLTVT.

This sequence joins TRBV20-1 and TRBJ1-1, with D hard to call. With 4 bases removed from V and 9 bases from J, the gap between germline ends came to 9 bases. The CDR3 loop spans 10 amino acids. Germline V gene lookup returns CDR1 DFQATT and CDR2 SNEGSKA (reference sequence). CDR3 in amino acids: CSAIRMKAFF. CDR3 nucleotides: TGCAGTGCTATTCGGATGAAAGCTTTCTTT.

V usage is TRBV5-2 and J usage is TRBJ2-1; the DNA was not compared with TRBD2, the D call given in the table. TRBV5-2 is a known pseudogene. The length of the CDR3 is 23 residues. The CDR3 DNA follows: TGCGCCAGCAGCCGGAAGGGACTAGCGGGATCCTCTCTCTTGGAGAGCTCCTACAATGAGCAGTTCTTC. This encodes CASSRKGLAGSSLLESSYNEQFF.

The chain uses TRBV11-2 and TRBJ2-2; D gene uncertain. The V and J ends lost 2 bases and 0 bases respectively, with 4 bases between them. The CDR3 is 14 amino acids. CDR1 SGHAT and CDR2 FQNNGV come from the germline V gene. CDR3 coding DNA: TGTGCCAGCAGCTTACCAGCGAACACCGGGGAGCTGTTTTTT. This sequence encodes CASSLPANTGELFF.

This clonotype was observed a single time. A single base separates this from a much larger clone, so it may be a read error. This chain connects TRBV6-5 to TRBJ2-3; no clear D. The CDR3 loop spans 14 amino acids. Germline CDR1 is MNHEY and CDR2 is SVGAGI. Here the CDR3 reads CAGSFTRLTDTQYF. CDR3 nucleotides: TGTGCCGGCAGCTTTACCAGGCTCACAGATACGCAGTATTTT.

This clonotype was observed a handful of times. The chain employs TRBV7-2 and TRBJ2-7; 9 positions agree with TRBD1. The CDR3 runs 15 residues. V gave up 3 bases and J gave up 0 bases; unmatched junction bases: 3. Germline V CDR1 and CDR2: SGHTA, FQGNSA. Written as DNA, the CDR3 is TGTGCCAGCAGCTTCCGGGACAGGGTCTCCTACGAGCAGTACTTC. It is translated as CASSFRDRVSYEQYF.

The chain combines TRBV12-3 or TRBV12-4 with TRBJ1-2; D is uncertain. Trimming removed 8 bases at V and 4 bases at J, with 11 bases between. This CDR3 is built from 12 residues. CDR3 loop: CASSPHPYGYTF. As DNA, the CDR3 is TGTGCCAGCTCCCCCCACCCCTATGGCTACACCTTC.

The chain links TRBV4-3 to TRBJ2-3; D may be TRBD2 (5 bases). The V end lost 4 bases, the J end lost 10 bases, and 21 bases lay between the germline ends. The CDR3 is 15 residues long. In germline, CDR1 is LGHNA, CDR2 YSLEER. The CDR3 protein is CASSPFAAETPPQYF. The CDR3 nucleotides are TGCGCCAGCAGCCCCTTTGCAGCGGAGACGCCCCCGCAGTATTTT.

The genes are TRBV18 and TRBJ1-2; D is uncertain. Germline CDR1 is KGHSH and CDR2 is LQKENI. CDR3 size: 13 residues. V was trimmed by 4 bases and J by 8 bases, leaving 14 bases between them. Here the CDR3 reads CASSHGLREGYTF. CDR3 bases: TGTGCCAGCTCACACGGCTTACGGGAAGGCTACACCTTC. The full variable domain, in which reference TRBV18 and TRBJ1-2 provide the parts outside the CDR3, is NAGVMQNPRHLVRRRGQEARLRCSPMKGHSHVYWYRQLPEEGLKFMVYLQKENIIDESGMPKERFSAEFPKEGPSILRIQQVVRGDSAAYFCASSHGLREGYTFGSGTRLTVV.

This chain connects TRBV9 to TRBJ1-5; D ambiguous. Trimming left V 0 bases short and J 7 bases short, with 8 bases between. CDR3 size: 13 residues. Per the germline V gene, CDR1 is SGDLS and CDR2 is YYNGEE. CDR3 in amino acids: CASSVDLAQPQHF. The CDR3 DNA reads as TGTGCCAGCAGCGTAGACCTGGCGCAGCCCCAGCATTTT. The whole variable domain, filled in from reference TRBV9 and TRBJ1-5, reads DSGVTQTPKHLITATGQRVTLRCSPRSGDLSVYWYQQSLDQGLQFLIQYYNGEERAKGNILERFSAQQFPDLHSELNLSSLELGDSALYFCASSVDLAQPQHFGDGTRLSIL.

The chain has TRBV20-1 and TRBJ1-6; D perhaps matches TRBD1 (6 bases). Germline V gene lookup returns CDR1 DFQATT and CDR2 SNEGSKA (reference sequence). This CDR3 has 16 residues. With 0 bases removed from V and 3 bases from J, the gap between germline ends came to 12 bases. The CDR3: CSARDQPTGYNSPLHF. The DNA of the CDR3 is TGCAGTGCTAGAGACCAGCCGACAGGCTATAATTCACCCCTCCACTTT.

CDR3 sequence reads: CAISESTLGRGSQPQHF. As DNA, the CDR3 is TGTGCCATCAGTGAGTCGACGCTGGGCAGGGGCAGTCAGCCCCAGCATTTT. The chain joins TRBV10-3 to TRBJ1-5; D possibly corresponds to TRBD1 (6 bases). The V end lost 0 bases, the J end lost 6 bases, and 18 bases lay between the germline ends. The CDR3 is 17 amino acids. Germline CDR1 ENHRY, CDR2 SYGVKD.

The V gene is TRBV20-1, the J gene TRBJ1-5; 9 bases map to TRBD1. The CDR3 runs 14 residues. V dropped 5 bases and J dropped 8; count of bases not matched to a gene: 10. From germline, CDR1 is DFQATT and CDR2 SNEGSKA (reference sequence). In DNA, the CDR3 is TGCAGTGCTTCCGGGACAGGGTACCGGGAGCCCCAGCATTTT. Its translation is CSASGTGYREPQHF.